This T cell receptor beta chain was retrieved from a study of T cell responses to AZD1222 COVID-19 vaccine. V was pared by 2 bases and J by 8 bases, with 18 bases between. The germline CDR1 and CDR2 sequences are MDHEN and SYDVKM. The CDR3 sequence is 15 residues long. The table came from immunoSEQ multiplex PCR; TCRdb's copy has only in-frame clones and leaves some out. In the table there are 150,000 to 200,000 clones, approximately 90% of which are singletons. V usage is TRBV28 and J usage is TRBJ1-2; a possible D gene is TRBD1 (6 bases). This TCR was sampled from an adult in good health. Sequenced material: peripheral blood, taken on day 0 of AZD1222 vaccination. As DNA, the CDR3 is TGTGCCAGCAGTTTAAAGGGAGTGGGGGCTGAGGGCTACACCTTC. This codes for CASSLKGVGAEGYTF.